The clone carrying this TCR beta chain occurred once. The target antigen is unknown. cDNA reverse transcribed from extracted RNA served as the sequencing template. Here immunoSEQ multiplex PCR was the method, and the copy in TCRdb shows in-frame clones only, minus some. The table records some 180,000 clones, 51% of them present only once. Treatment defined: oral pan-JAK inhibitor, 5-10 mg twice daily. The sample belongs to a study of CD8+ T cells in alopecia areata. The study's findings and limits: On tofacitinib, scalp clonality and expanded CD8+ clones among top 100 fell significantly. Patients shared TCRs less clearly than mice did, possibly owing to HLA. A large proportion of expanded lesional clones were detected persisting in scalp and blood during tofacitinib.

Germline values: CDR1 SEHNR, CDR2 FQNEAQ (reference sequence). Trimming at V came to 5 bases and at J to 3 bases, leaving 3 bases not matched to a gene. This CDR3 has 14 residues. This chain links TRBV7-9 with TRBJ1-1, with 10 nucleotides matching TRBD1. The material was CD8+ T cells sorted from blood, obtained around week 53, from a patient treated with tofacitinib. The receptor was isolated from a human donor with alopecia areata. CDR3 sequence reads: CASSLGQGDTEAFF. CDR3 DNA: TGTGCCAGCAGCCTCGGACAGGGGGACACTGAAGCTTTCTTT.